These 30 T cell receptor beta chains were all obtained from the same sample, sequenced in a study of blood T cell repertoires in COVID-19 (dated by TCRdb to the early 2020s). The library was generated by the immunoSEQ multiplex PCR assay. Drawn from immuneACCESS, this table holds only the in-frame rearrangements with V and J called that TCRdb kept. Clones are partly lost; checked studies trace under half to an unresolved V gene and leave the rest unexplained. In this sample the table shows about 270,000 clones, approximately 90% of which occur a single time. Over 4% of the sample is in the top ten clones. The source material was PBMCs or T cells enriched from blood (not recorded which). These receptors came from a woman aged 30 to 39 with acute COVID-19.

The V gene is TRBV19, the J gene TRBJ1-6; 8 bases are a match to TRBD1. V lost 5 bases and J lost 0; bases outside the gene matches: 3. CDR1 and CDR2 (germline): LNHDA, SQIVND (reference sequence). The CDR3 totals 16 residues. CDR3 sequence: CASSARGHSYNSPLHF. The CDR3 DNA reads TGTGCCAGTAGTGCCAGGGGGCACTCCTATAATTCACCCCTCCACTTT. Full variable domain (outside the CDR3, taken from reference TRBV19 and TRBJ1-6): DGGITQSPKYLFRKEGQNVTLSCEQNLNHDAMYWYRQDPGQGLRLIYYSQIVNDFQKGDIAEGYSVSREKKESFPLTVTSAQKNPTAFYLCASSARGHSYNSPLHFGNGTRLTVT.

The chain combines TRBV6-2 or TRBV6-3 with TRBJ2-7; D possibly corresponds to TRBD1 (5 bases). This CDR3 has 17 amino acids. The germline V and J ends were trimmed by 0 bases and 6 bases, with 21 bases remaining between them. CDR1 MNHEY and CDR2 SVGEGT come from the germline V gene. CDR3: CASSYSGRGTPQGEQYF. CDR3 DNA: TGTGCCAGCAGTTACTCTGGGCGCGGCACTCCCCAGGGCGAGCAGTACTTC.

The chain is built from TRBV27 and TRBJ1-6; no clear D. Trimming took 6 bases from V and 2 from J, leaving 17 bases between them. The V gene's germline CDR1 is MNHEY and CDR2 SMNVEV (reference sequence). The CDR3 sequence is 17 residues long. CDR3 bases: TGTGCCAGCAGCCCCGGCCCCGGCAGGACCTATAATTCACCCCTCCACTTT. This gives the protein CASSPGPGRTYNSPLHF.

The chain recombines TRBV30 with TRBJ2-3, with 8 nucleotides matching TRBD1. The length of the CDR3 is 12 residues. Looked up from germline, CDR1 is GTSNPN and CDR2 is SVGIG (reference sequence). V shed 5 bases, J shed 6 bases, and the junction held 4 bases outside the gene matches. The DNA for the CDR3 is TGTGCCTGGGGACAGGGTGCGGATACGCAGTATTTT. Translating it yields CAWGQGADTQYF.

The gene calls are TRBV4-1 and TRBJ1-1; D is unresolved. CDR1 is MGHRA, CDR2 YSYEKL, per germline. CDR3 length equals 16 residues. The V and J ends lost 0 bases and 0 bases respectively, with 11 bases between them. The DNA for the CDR3 is TGCGCCAGCAGCCAAGAGGAGAGCGGCATGAACACTGAAGCTTTCTTT. Protein: CASSQEESGMNTEAFF.

V usage is TRBV5-1 and J usage is TRBJ1-4; TRBD1 agrees at 7 bases. CDR1 is SGHRS, CDR2 YFSETQ, per germline. The CDR3 length is 15 residues. V gave up 0 bases and J gave up 7 bases; unmatched junction bases: 6. CDR3: CASSLGQGGFEKLFF. Written as DNA, the CDR3 is TGCGCCAGCAGCTTGGGACAGGGCGGTTTTGAAAAACTGTTTTTT.

The chain links TRBV4-2 to TRBJ1-3; 7 nucleotides agree with TRBD1. Germline-derived CDR1 and CDR2 are LGHNA and YNFKEQ. CDR3 length: 16 residues. V dropped 7 bases and J dropped 0; count of bases not matched to a gene: 9. CDR3 coding DNA: TGTGCCAGCACGACTACAGGGGTCATCTCTGGAAACACCATATATTTT. Translated: CASTTTGVISGNTIYF.

This clone was found a few times. The V call is TRBV5-4, the J call TRBJ2-2; the match to TRBD1 covers 9 bases. Losses at the gene ends were 2 bases for V and 9 bases for J; bases not matched to a gene: 14. Germline assignment: CDR1 SGHNT and CDR2 YYREEE (reference sequence). CDR3 length: 17 amino acids. CDR3 in amino acids: CASSFSGQGLGPRELFF. As DNA, the CDR3 is TGTGCCAGCAGCTTTTCGGGACAGGGTTTAGGTCCGAGGGAGCTGTTTTTT.

The chain has TRBV5-1 and TRBJ2-7; 12 nucleotides line up with TRBD2. Trimming cost V 2 bases and J 2 bases; bases outside gene matches: 14. This CDR3 contains 19 residues. Germline CDR1 and CDR2: SGHRS and YFSETQ. CDR3 amino acids: CASSFRYEWTSGDTYEQYF. The CDR3 coding sequence is TGCGCCAGCAGCTTTAGGTACGAGTGGACTAGCGGGGACACCTACGAGCAGTACTTC.

This chain uses TRBV29-1 with TRBJ2-2; 8 bases line up with TRBD2. CDR3 length: 15 residues. J lost 0 bases, V lost 4 bases, and 4 bases had no gene match. Germline values: CDR1 SQVTM, CDR2 ANQGSEA. The DNA of the CDR3 is TGCAGCGTTGTCGCGGGAGGTTCGAACACCGGGGAGCTGTTTTTT. Translating gives CSVVAGGSNTGELFF.

The chain combines TRBV14 with TRBJ2-2; 13 bases map to TRBD2. CDR1 and CDR2 (germline): SGHDN, FVKESK. The V segment lost 6 bases and the J segment 4 bases; nucleotides outside the gene matches: 5. There are 16 residues in the CDR3. CDR3 sequence (DNA): TGTGCCAGCAGTCCCGGACTAGCGGGAGCCACCGGGGAGCTGTTTTTT. Translating it yields CASSPGLAGATGELFF.

This clone was found once. The V and J genes are TRBV19 and TRBJ1-5, with 8 bases aligning to TRBD1. This CDR3 has 13 residues. The ends lost 7 bases at V and 7 bases at J; junction bases unmatched: 6. Per germline, CDR1 LNHDA and CDR2 SQIVND (reference sequence). The CDR3 coding sequence is TGTGCCAGTACCAAGGACAGGGTCCAGCCCCAGCATTTT. It codes for CASTKDRVQPQHF.

This clone has only one observation. This chain links TRBV12-3 or TRBV12-4 with TRBJ1-1; weak D call: TRBD1 (5 bases). The CDR3 extends over 11 amino acids. Trimming cost V 6 bases and J 4 bases, with 6 bases left between them. The CDR3 reads CASRGPTEAFF. The CDR3 DNA reads as TGTGCCAGCAGGGGGCCCACTGAAGCTTTCTTT.

The chain recombines TRBV4-3 with TRBJ2-7, with 8 bases aligning to TRBD2. The CDR3 extends over 15 amino acids. Per germline, CDR1 LGHNA and CDR2 YSLEER. V shed 0 bases, J shed 0 bases, and the junction held 1 base outside the gene matches. DNA for the CDR3: TGCGCCAGCAGCCAAGAACTAGCGGTCTCCTACGAGCAGTACTTC. This codes for CASSQELAVSYEQYF.

The chain uses TRBV7-2 and TRBJ1-1; no clear D gene. Trimming removed 1 base from V and 0 bases from J, with 3 bases in between. The germline V gene has CDR1 SGHTA and CDR2 FQGNSA. The CDR3 spans 13 residues. Here the CDR3 DNA reads TGTGCCAGCAGCTTAGTCATGAACACTGAAGCTTTCTTT. Translation: CASSLVMNTEAFF.

The chain is built from TRBV4-3 and TRBJ2-7; TRBD2 agrees at 14 bases. Trimming removed 0 bases from V and 2 bases from J; junction bases left unmatched: 6. Germline V gene sequence: CDR1 LGHNA, CDR2 YSLEER. This CDR3 is 18 amino acids long. DNA for the CDR3: TGCGCCAGCAGCCAAGAAGGACTAGCGGGAGGAACGCCCTACGAGCAGTACTTC. Translating gives CASSQEGLAGGTPYEQYF.

This chain joins TRBV6-5 and TRBJ1-1, with 10 bases matching TRBD1. J gave up 3 bases and V 3 bases, and 4 bases lay outside the gene matches. Germline CDR1 MNHEY, CDR2 SVGAGI. This CDR3 contains 15 residues. CDR3 sequence reads: CASSYTGTGDTEAFF. The CDR3 DNA follows: TGTGCCAGCAGTTATACCGGGACAGGGGACACTGAAGCTTTCTTT.

This clone occurred once. The J gene is TRBJ2-3, the V gene TRBV19; TRBD1 agrees at 9 bases. The CDR3 runs 15 residues. Germline V CDR1 and CDR2: LNHDA, SQIVND (reference sequence). V shed 8 bases and J 1 base; nucleotides not matched to a gene: 7. The CDR3, as DNA: TGTGCCAGTGCTGGACAGGGGTGGGGCACAGATACGCAGTATTTT. Translating it yields CASAGQGWGTDTQYF. Together with reference TRBV19 and TRBJ2-3, the CDR3 gives the full variable domain: DGGITQSPKYLFRKEGQNVTLSCEQNLNHDAMYWYRQDPGQGLRLIYYSQIVNDFQKGDIAEGYSVSREKKESFPLTVTSAQKNPTAFYLCASAGQGWGTDTQYFGPGTRLTVL.

The table lists this clone with a count of one. This rearrangement joins TRBV5-1 to TRBJ1-4; 7 bases are a match to TRBD1. The CDR3 length is 16 residues. The germline V gene encodes CDR1 SGHRS and CDR2 YFSETQ. The J segment lost 1 base and the V segment lost 2 bases, leaving 5 bases of the junction unmatched. The chain's CDR3 is CASSLQGQETNEKLFF. The CDR3 region has the DNA TGCGCCAGCAGCTTACAGGGGCAGGAAACTAATGAAAAACTGTTTTTT.

The chain couples TRBV28 to TRBJ2-7, with 8 bases identical to TRBD1. Germline CDR1 is MDHEN and CDR2 is SYDVKM. The CDR3 is made up of 16 amino acids. V lost 2 bases and J lost 2; bases outside the gene matches: 8. CDR3 protein: CASSLHSGGAPYEQYF. DNA of the CDR3: TGTGCCAGCAGTTTACACTCAGGGGGCGCACCCTACGAGCAGTACTTC.

The chain carries TRBV3-1 (or the pseudogene TRBV3-2) and TRBJ2-1, with 11 nucleotides matching TRBD2. The V gene end was trimmed by 4 bases and the J gene end by 8 bases; junction bases not matched to a gene: 10. Germline assignment: CDR1 LGHDT and CDR2 YNNKEL (reference sequence). The CDR3 has 16 amino acids. The CDR3: CASSRASGRYVDEQFF. CDR3 bases: TGTGCCAGCAGCCGGGCTAGCGGGAGGTACGTCGATGAGCAGTTCTTC.

This chain uses TRBV28 with TRBJ2-7; 9 bases match TRBD1. CDR3 length: 15 amino acids. V trimming: 2 bases; J trimming: 5 bases; junction bases outside the gene matches: 7. Germline V gives CDR1 MDHEN, CDR2 SYDVKM. The CDR3 sequence is CASSLEQGARDEQYF. The CDR3 region has the DNA TGTGCCAGCAGTTTAGAACAGGGGGCGCGGGACGAGCAGTACTTC.

V gene TRBV29-1 combines with J gene TRBJ2-1; 8 bases line up with TRBD1. The germline V gene has CDR1 SQVTM and CDR2 ANQGSEA. CDR3 length equals 14 residues. V was pared by 2 bases and J by 5 bases, with 5 bases of the junction left unmatched. In DNA, the CDR3 is TGCAGCGTTGAAAACAGGGGGATTAACAATGAGCAGTTCTTC. Its protein is CSVENRGINNEQFF.

This clone has only a few counts. This chain connects TRBV6-5 to TRBJ2-5, with 13 bases fitting TRBD2. The V gene end was trimmed by 8 bases and the J gene end by 1 base; junction bases not matched to a gene: 4. CDR3 length: 15 residues. Germline V CDR1 and CDR2: MNHEY, SVGAGI. The CDR3: CASGGLAGSQETQYF. The CDR3 coding sequence is TGTGCCAGCGGGGGACTAGCGGGATCCCAAGAGACCCAGTACTTC.

V and J are TRBV7-8 and TRBJ1-6; 10 nucleotides line up with TRBD1. Germline trimming cut 5 bases from V and 8 bases from J; bases unmatched to any gene: 9. Looked up from germline, CDR1 is SGHVS and CDR2 is FQNEAQ. This CDR3 has 16 residues. DNA for the CDR3: TGTGCCAGCAGCGCCCCTCCCGGGACAGGGGATTCACCCCTCCACTTT. Amino acid sequence: CASSAPPGTGDSPLHF.

The genes are TRBV11-2 and TRBJ2-1; D is possibly TRBD1 (6 bases). The V end lost 5 bases, the J end lost 6 bases, and 11 bases lay between the germline ends. This CDR3 is 13 amino acids long. Germline values: CDR1 SGHAT, CDR2 FQNNGV. The chain's CDR3 is CASSITGLNEQFF. DNA for the CDR3: TGTGCCAGCAGCATAACAGGGCTCAATGAGCAGTTCTTC.

The V gene is TRBV7-9, the J gene TRBJ2-7; maybe TRBD1 (7 bases). This CDR3 spans 14 amino acids. V was clipped by 11 bases and J by 0 bases, with 17 bases between them. The germline gives CDR1 SEHNR, CDR2 FQNEAQ (reference sequence). Here the CDR3 reads CAGQGGLSSYEQYF. In nucleotides, the CDR3 is TGTGCCGGCCAGGGGGGCCTGAGCTCCTACGAGCAGTACTTC.

The gene calls are TRBV18 and TRBJ1-5, with 7 bases matching TRBD1. The CDR3 covers 17 residues. V was pared by 0 bases and J by 2 bases, with 7 bases of the junction left unmatched. CDR1 is KGHSH and CDR2 is LQKENI in the germline V gene. The CDR3 loop reads CASSPPQGGPGNQPQHF. The CDR3 DNA is TGTGCCAGCTCACCACCTCAGGGGGGACCGGGCAATCAGCCCCAGCATTTT.

This chain uses TRBV3-1 (or the pseudogene TRBV3-2) with TRBJ2-2, with a possible D match to TRBD2 (5 bases). Germline V gene sequence: CDR1 LGHDT, CDR2 YNNKEL (reference sequence). The CDR3 extends over 14 amino acids. Trimming took off 4 bases at V and 5 bases at J, with 11 bases between the two ends. CDR3 in DNA: TGTGCCAGCAGCCCGGGGTCCGGGACCGGGGAGCTGTTTTTT. This translates into CASSPGSGTGELFF.

The chain has TRBV10-3 and TRBJ2-1, with 9 bases fitting TRBD2. V was pared by 4 bases and J by 10 bases, with 8 bases of the junction left unmatched. The CDR3 spans 14 residues. The germline V gene encodes CDR1 ENHRY and CDR2 SYGVKD. The CDR3 DNA reads as TGTGCCATCAGTGGACTAGCGGAGGGGGTCGAGCAGTTCTTC. Translation gives CAISGLAEGVEQFF.